Below, one TCR beta chain is given with its context. Its specificity is unknown. An end of the junction does not agree with germline; a read error may underlie this. The germline V gene has CDR1 SGHVS and CDR2 FQNEAQ. The CDR3 is 17 residues long. Primers: 52 TRBV forward and 13 TRBJ reverse. Using immunoSEQ multiplex PCR, the repertoire was profiled, and TCRdb retains in-frame clones only, with some absent. This sample has some 20,000 clones, with nearly 90% found just once. This sample is drawn from a study of regulatory T cells. Study conclusions and caveats: Hydrophobic residues at CDR3 positions 6 and 7 were enriched in conventional CD4+ T cells of CD3G-deficient patients.

All CD3G-deficient patients showed autoimmunity, more severe in two. Patients aged 2 to 39 years had fewer naive T cells. Regulatory (CD25-high CD127-low) and conventional (CD25-low CD127-high) CD4+ T cells were sorted separately. V usage is TRBV7-8 and J usage is TRBJ2-5; TRBD1 matches at 7 bases. The sequence derives from a child under 18 with CD3G deficiency. The sample was conventional CD4+ T cells sorted from blood. The CDR3 nucleotides are TGTGCCAGCAGCTTAGCGCTCGGTCACAGGGGCAGTGTGACCCAGCACTTC. Protein: CASSLALGHRGSVTQHF.